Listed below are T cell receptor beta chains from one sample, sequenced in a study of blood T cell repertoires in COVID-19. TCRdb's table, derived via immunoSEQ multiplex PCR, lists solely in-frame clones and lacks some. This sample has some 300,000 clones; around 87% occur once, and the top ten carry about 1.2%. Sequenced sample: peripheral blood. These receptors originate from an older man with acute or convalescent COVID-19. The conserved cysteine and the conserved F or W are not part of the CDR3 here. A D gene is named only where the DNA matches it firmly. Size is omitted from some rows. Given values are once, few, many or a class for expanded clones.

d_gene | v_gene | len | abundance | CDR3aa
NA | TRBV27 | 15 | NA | ASSSSLTAKNKNIQY
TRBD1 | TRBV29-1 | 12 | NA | SVEGGQGSNEQY
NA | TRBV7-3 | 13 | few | ASSPTGVGGGEQF
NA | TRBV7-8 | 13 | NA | ASSLGGPGNEKLF
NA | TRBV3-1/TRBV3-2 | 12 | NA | ASSQGLGQETQY
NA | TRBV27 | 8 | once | ASTRCRSI
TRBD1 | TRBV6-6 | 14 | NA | ASSSRTGRRTGELF
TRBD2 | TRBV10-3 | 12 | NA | ASGTSANTGELF
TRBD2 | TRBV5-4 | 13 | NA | ASSFSSGNYNEQF
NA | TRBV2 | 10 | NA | ASMVQGTGPN
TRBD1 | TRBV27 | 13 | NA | ASSLRGQTLYGYT
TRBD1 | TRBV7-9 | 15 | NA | ASSYRQGARGTGELF
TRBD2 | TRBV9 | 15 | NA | ASSVSSGRAHTGELF
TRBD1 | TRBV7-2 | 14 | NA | ASSPRQRQGYNEQF
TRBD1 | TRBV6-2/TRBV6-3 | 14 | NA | ASSTRTGRTYNEQF
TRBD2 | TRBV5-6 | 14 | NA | ASSGSGEAGADTQY
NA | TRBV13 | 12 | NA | ASSLKPGSYEQY
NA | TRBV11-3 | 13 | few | ASSLEQGPGNTIY
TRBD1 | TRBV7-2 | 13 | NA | ASSPTARQGSGYT
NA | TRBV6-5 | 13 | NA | ASMEGRRSGNTIY
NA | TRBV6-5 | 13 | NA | ASSYSWSGNYEQY
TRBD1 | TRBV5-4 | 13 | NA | ASSLVTGILREQY
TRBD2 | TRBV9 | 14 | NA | ASSVGAGGNTGELF
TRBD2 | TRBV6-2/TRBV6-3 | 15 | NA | ASSYGILAGLGYTQY
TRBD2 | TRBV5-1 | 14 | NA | ASSLEGASGVDEQY
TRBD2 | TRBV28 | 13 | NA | ASSYPGGGHDEQY
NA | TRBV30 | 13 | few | AWSGAQISNQPQH
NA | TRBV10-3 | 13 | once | AISESTRSLYGYT
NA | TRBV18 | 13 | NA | ASSPGTTANYGYT
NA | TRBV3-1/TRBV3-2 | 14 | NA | ASSQDPERSTDTQY
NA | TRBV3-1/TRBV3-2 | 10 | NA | ASSRTGKRLH
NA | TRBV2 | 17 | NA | ASSALRGQNHSGANVLT
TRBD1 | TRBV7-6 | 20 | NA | ASSLDILTPGQGIIKDYGYT
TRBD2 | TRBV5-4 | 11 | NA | ASSLTSGGVEY
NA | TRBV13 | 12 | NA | ASSFEGRGTEAF
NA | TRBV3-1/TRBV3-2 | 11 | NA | ASSQGGNTEAF
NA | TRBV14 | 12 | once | ASSQLGDTDTQY
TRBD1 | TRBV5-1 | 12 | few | ASSPDREGEKLF
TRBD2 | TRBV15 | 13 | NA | ATSRVGGSKYEQY
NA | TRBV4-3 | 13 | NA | ASSQERGYYNEQF
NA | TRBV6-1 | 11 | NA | ASSEVYGTEAF
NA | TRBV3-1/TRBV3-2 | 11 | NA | ASSQIEVGEQF
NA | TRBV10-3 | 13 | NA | AISDGRSYNSPLH
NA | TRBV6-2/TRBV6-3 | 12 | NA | ASSYSAGRTEAF
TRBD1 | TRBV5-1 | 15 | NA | ASSLAVRGLNTGELF
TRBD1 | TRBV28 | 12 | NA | ASTTGGYGTEAF
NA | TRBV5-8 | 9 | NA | ASSLDFKQY
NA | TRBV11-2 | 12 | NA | ASSFSRSSYEQY
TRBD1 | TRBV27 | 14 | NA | ASSLLTGGRSYEQY
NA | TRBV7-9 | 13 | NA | ASSHHRATNEKLF
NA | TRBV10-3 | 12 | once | AISDRAGDTEAF
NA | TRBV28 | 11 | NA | ASSLQWPETQY
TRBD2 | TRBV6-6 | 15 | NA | ASSQPLGLAGTGELF
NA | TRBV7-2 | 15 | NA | ASSSRVASSYNSPLH
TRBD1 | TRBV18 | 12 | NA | ASSLTGTEDGYT
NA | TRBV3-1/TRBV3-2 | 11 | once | ASSQRGGTEAF